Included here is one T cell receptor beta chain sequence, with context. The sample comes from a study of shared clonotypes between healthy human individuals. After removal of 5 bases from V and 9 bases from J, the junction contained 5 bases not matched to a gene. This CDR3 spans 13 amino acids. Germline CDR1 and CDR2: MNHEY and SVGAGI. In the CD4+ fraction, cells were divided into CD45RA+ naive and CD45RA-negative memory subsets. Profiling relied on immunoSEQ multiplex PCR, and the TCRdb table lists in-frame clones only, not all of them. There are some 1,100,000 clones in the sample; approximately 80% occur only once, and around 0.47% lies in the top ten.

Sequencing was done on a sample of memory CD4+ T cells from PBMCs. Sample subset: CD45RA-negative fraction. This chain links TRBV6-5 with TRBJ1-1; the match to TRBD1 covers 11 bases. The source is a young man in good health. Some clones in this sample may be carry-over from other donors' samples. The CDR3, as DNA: TGTGCCAGCAGTCCCGGGACAGGGGGTAAAGCTTTCTTT. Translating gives CASSPGTGGKAFF.